This is a list of T cell receptor beta chains from one sample in a study of TIL therapy for anti-PD-1-resistant metastatic lung cancer. TCRdb's table, derived via immunoSEQ multiplex PCR, lists solely in-frame clones and lacks some. The sample yields tens of thousands of clones, roughly 87% seen once. The sequencing here drew on blood, taken at baseline. These receptors came from a person aged 25 to 80 with non-small cell lung cancer. Both conserved end residues are part of each CDR3. A D gene is named only where the DNA matches it firmly. Only part of the rows carry a size: once, few, many, or a class if the clone is expanded.

d_call: .
clone_size: .
v_call: TRBV7-8
j_call: TRBJ2-7
cdr3_nt: TGTGCCAGCAGCTTAGCGATGCTAGATGGTGAGCAGTACTTC
cdr3_aa: CASSLAMLDGEQYF

d_call: .
clone_size: .
v_call: TRBV5-1
j_call: TRBJ1-1
cdr3_nt: TGCGCCAGCAGCCAGGGTTACACTGAAGCTTTCTTT
cdr3_aa: CASSQGYTEAFF

d_call: .
clone_size: .
v_call: TRBV19
j_call: TRBJ1-2
cdr3_nt: TGTGCCAGTAGTATGCCGGCGAATCGGGGCTACACCTTC
cdr3_aa: CASSMPANRGYTF

d_call: .
clone_size: .
v_call: TRBV27
j_call: TRBJ1-4
cdr3_nt: TGTGCCAGCGGATCCAGGGGAGGGAATGAAAAACTGTTTTTT
cdr3_aa: CASGSRGGNEKLFF

d_call: .
clone_size: few
v_call: TRBV19
j_call: TRBJ2-2
cdr3_nt: TGTGCCAGTAGTATGATTTCCCTTAACACCGGGGAGCTGTTTTTT
cdr3_aa: CASSMISLNTGELFF

d_call: TRBD1
clone_size: once
v_call: TRBV7-2
j_call: TRBJ1-2
cdr3_nt: TGTGCCAGCAGCCGACAGGGCTATGGCTACACCTTC
cdr3_aa: CASSRQGYGYTF

d_call: .
clone_size: .
v_call: TRBV28
j_call: TRBJ2-1
cdr3_nt: TGTGCCAGCAGTTTATTAAGTCTTAATGAGCAGTTCTTC
cdr3_aa: CASSLLSLNEQFF

d_call: .
clone_size: .
v_call: TRBV27
j_call: TRBJ2-2
cdr3_nt: TGTGCCAGCAGTTTCGGGACAATCACCGGGGAGCTGTTTTTT
cdr3_aa: CASSFGTITGELFF

d_call: .
clone_size: .
v_call: TRBV5-5
j_call: TRBJ2-1
cdr3_nt: TGTGCCAGCAGCTTGGGACGGAGCTCCTACAATGAGCAGTTCTTC
cdr3_aa: CASSLGRSSYNEQFF

d_call: TRBD2
clone_size: once
v_call: TRBV27
j_call: TRBJ2-2
cdr3_nt: TGTGCCAGCGCGGGACGGGGAGCTAGCGGACCCGGGGAGCTGTTTTTT
cdr3_aa: CASAGRGASGPGELFF

d_call: .
clone_size: few
v_call: TRBV2
j_call: TRBJ1-1
cdr3_nt: TGTGCCAGCAGGGTCGGGCCACTTACTGAAGCTTTCTTT
cdr3_aa: CASRVGPLTEAFF

d_call: .
clone_size: .
v_call: TRBV3-1/TRBV3-2
j_call: TRBJ2-1
cdr3_nt: TGTGCCAGCAGCCAAGATGTAGTAGTCAAAGAGCAGTTCTTC
cdr3_aa: CASSQDVVVKEQFF

d_call: .
clone_size: .
v_call: TRBV2
j_call: TRBJ1-2
cdr3_nt: TGTGCCAGCAGTGTAGGAGAGGGGGATGGCTACACCTTC
cdr3_aa: CASSVGEGDGYTF

d_call: .
clone_size: .
v_call: TRBV12-3/TRBV12-4
j_call: TRBJ1-5
cdr3_nt: TGTGCCAGCAGCCGACCTAATCAGCCCCAGCATTTT
cdr3_aa: CASSRPNQPQHF

d_call: .
clone_size: few
v_call: TRBV28
j_call: TRBJ1-2
cdr3_nt: TGTGCCAGCAGTCCCGCCCCGGGACACAACTATGGCTACACCTTC
cdr3_aa: CASSPAPGHNYGYTF

d_call: .
clone_size: .
v_call: TRBV10-1
j_call: TRBJ2-2
cdr3_nt: TGCGCCAGCAGTGAGAAGCAGGGTACCGGGGAGCTGTTTTTT
cdr3_aa: CASSEKQGTGELFF

d_call: TRBD2
clone_size: .
v_call: TRBV5-3
j_call: TRBJ2-1
cdr3_nt: TGTGCCAGAAGCCCATTTGGGCTAGCGGGAGGACACCCTATTTACAATGAGCAGTTCTTC
cdr3_aa: CARSPFGLAGGHPIYNEQFF

d_call: .
clone_size: .
v_call: TRBV5-5
j_call: TRBJ2-2
cdr3_nt: TGTGCCAGCAGCGCGGGGGCAGGGAACACCGGGGAGCTGTTTTTT
cdr3_aa: CASSAGAGNTGELFF

d_call: TRBD1
clone_size: once
v_call: TRBV5-1
j_call: TRBJ2-5
cdr3_nt: TGCGCCAGCAGCTATGATATCCGGGACAGGGGTTTACAAGAGACCCAGTACTTC
cdr3_aa: CASSYDIRDRGLQETQYF

d_call: .
clone_size: .
v_call: TRBV28
j_call: TRBJ2-1
cdr3_nt: TGTGCCAGCAGTGGAAGTGAGCAGTTCTTC
cdr3_aa: CASSGSEQFF

d_call: .
clone_size: .
v_call: TRBV7-9
j_call: TRBJ1-1
cdr3_nt: TGTGCCAGCAGCTTAGAGGGGCGGATCACTGAAGCTTTCTTT
cdr3_aa: CASSLEGRITEAFF

d_call: TRBD1
clone_size: .
v_call: TRBV6-1
j_call: TRBJ1-6
cdr3_nt: TGTGCCAGCAGTGACCGAGGACAGGCAGATAATTCACCCCTCCACTTT
cdr3_aa: CASSDRGQADNSPLHF

d_call: .
clone_size: .
v_call: TRBV3-1/TRBV3-2
j_call: TRBJ2-7
cdr3_nt: TGTGCCAGCAGCCAAGAGCAAGGGAGTTCCTACGAGCAGTACTTC
cdr3_aa: CASSQEQGSSYEQYF

d_call: TRBD1
clone_size: .
v_call: TRBV6-5
j_call: TRBJ1-5
cdr3_nt: TGTGCCAGCAGTCGACAGGGGGCCGGGAATCAGCCCCAGCATTTT
cdr3_aa: CASSRQGAGNQPQHF

d_call: TRBD2
clone_size: .
v_call: TRBV9
j_call: TRBJ2-7
cdr3_nt: TGTGCCAGCAGCGTAGGAGGGACTAGCGGCTACGAGCAGTACTTC
cdr3_aa: CASSVGGTSGYEQYF

d_call: .
clone_size: .
v_call: TRBV18
j_call: TRBJ1-5
cdr3_nt: TGTGCCAGCTCACGGCTGTCAGGGGATGTTCAGCCCCAGCATTTT
cdr3_aa: CASSRLSGDVQPQHF

d_call: .
clone_size: .
v_call: TRBV30
j_call: TRBJ1-4
cdr3_nt: TGTGCCTGGAGTTCACCCAATCGGCCTCATGCGGGGGAAAAACTGTTTTTT
cdr3_aa: CAWSSPNRPHAGEKLFF

d_call: .
clone_size: few
v_call: TRBV4-2
j_call: TRBJ2-6
cdr3_nt: TGTGCCAGCAGCCCCACGAAGGGGGTGTCCGTCCTGACTTTC
cdr3_aa: CASSPTKGVSVLTF

d_call: .
clone_size: .
v_call: TRBV28
j_call: TRBJ1-2
cdr3_nt: TGTGCCAGCAGTCCGGGGCAAGACTATGGCTACACCTTC
cdr3_aa: CASSPGQDYGYTF

d_call: TRBD2
clone_size: .
v_call: TRBV25-1
j_call: TRBJ2-5
cdr3_nt: TGTGCCAGCAGTACTCTAGGGAGGGATGCCGGGGCCCAGTACTTC
cdr3_aa: CASSTLGRDAGAQYF

d_call: .
clone_size: .
v_call: TRBV7-9
j_call: TRBJ2-5
cdr3_nt: TGTGCCAGCAGTGTAATGATCGAGACCCAGTACTTC
cdr3_aa: CASSVMIETQYF

d_call: TRBD1
clone_size: few
v_call: TRBV6-5
j_call: TRBJ1-4
cdr3_nt: TGTGCCAGCAGCTTGTCAGGGGGGAGACTGTTTTTT
cdr3_aa: CASSLSGGRLFF

d_call: TRBD2
clone_size: .
v_call: TRBV30
j_call: TRBJ2-7
cdr3_nt: TGTGCCTGGAGCGAGAGAGGGCTAGCGGTCTACGAGCAGTACTTC
cdr3_aa: CAWSERGLAVYEQYF

d_call: .
clone_size: .
v_call: TRBV10-3
j_call: TRBJ2-1
cdr3_nt: TGTGCCACCCACCAGAGGGTGGACAATGAGCAGTTCTTC
cdr3_aa: CATHQRVDNEQFF

d_call: .
clone_size: .
v_call: TRBV11-1
j_call: TRBJ2-5
cdr3_nt: TGTGCCAGCAGCTCCTCGGAGGTGGAGACCCAGTACTTC
cdr3_aa: CASSSSEVETQYF

d_call: .
clone_size: .
v_call: TRBV11-2
j_call: TRBJ2-7
cdr3_nt: TGTGCCAGCAGCTTAGATCTTATCGCGTCCTCAAAGGGGGAGCAGTACTTC
cdr3_aa: CASSLDLIASSKGEQYF

d_call: .
clone_size: .
v_call: TRBV12-5
j_call: TRBJ2-7
cdr3_nt: TGTGCTAGTGGGACTCCAGGACGGGACTACGAGCAGTACTTC
cdr3_aa: CASGTPGRDYEQYF

d_call: TRBD1
clone_size: .
v_call: TRBV27
j_call: TRBJ1-6
cdr3_nt: TGTGCCAGCAGTTTGTACAGGGGGATGTCACCCCTCCACTTT
cdr3_aa: CASSLYRGMSPLHF

d_call: .
clone_size: .
v_call: TRBV9
j_call: TRBJ2-1
cdr3_nt: TGTGCCAGCAGCGTAGGGGTCGGGGCATCGGATGAGCAGTTCTTC
cdr3_aa: CASSVGVGASDEQFF

d_call: TRBD1
clone_size: .
v_call: TRBV7-3
j_call: TRBJ2-3
cdr3_nt: TGTGCCAGCAGTGGACAGGGGCGAGATACGCAGTATTTT
cdr3_aa: CASSGQGRDTQYF

d_call: .
clone_size: .
v_call: TRBV21-1
j_call: TRBJ1-2
cdr3_nt: TGTGCCAGCAGCCCCCTGGGAAGGGAAGGCGAGGGGGATGGCTACACCTTC
cdr3_aa: CASSPLGREGEGDGYTF

d_call: TRBD1
clone_size: .
v_call: TRBV7-2
j_call: TRBJ2-7
cdr3_nt: TGTGCCAGCGGACTCTCGACAGGGTGGTACGAGCAGTACTTC
cdr3_aa: CASGLSTGWYEQYF

d_call: .
clone_size: .
v_call: TRBV5-5
j_call: TRBJ2-3
cdr3_nt: TGTGCCAGCAGCTTGGGGGGTAGCACAGATACGCAGTATTTT
cdr3_aa: CASSLGGSTDTQYF

d_call: TRBD1
clone_size: .
v_call: TRBV4-1
j_call: TRBJ1-4
cdr3_nt: TGCGCCAGCAGCCAAGTTTCAACCGGGACAGGGGCCTACGATGAAAAACTGTTTTTT
cdr3_aa: CASSQVSTGTGAYDEKLFF

d_call: TRBD2
clone_size: .
v_call: TRBV11-3
j_call: TRBJ2-3
cdr3_nt: TGTGCCAGCAGCTTAGGCCCTAGCGGGGGGGCCTGGACAGATACGCAGTATTTT
cdr3_aa: CASSLGPSGGAWTDTQYF

d_call: TRBD1
clone_size: .
v_call: TRBV28
j_call: TRBJ1-2
cdr3_nt: TGTGCCAGCAGTTCCGATCCGGGACAGGGGGCTTACAACTATGGCTACACCTTC
cdr3_aa: CASSSDPGQGAYNYGYTF

d_call: .
clone_size: .
v_call: TRBV18
j_call: TRBJ1-3
cdr3_nt: TGTGCCAGCTCAACAACTAGGGGAAACACCATATATTTT
cdr3_aa: CASSTTRGNTIYF

d_call: .
clone_size: .
v_call: TRBV6-1
j_call: TRBJ2-4
cdr3_nt: TGTGCCAGCAGTGACGAGGCTTTGGCCAAAAACATTCAGTACTTC
cdr3_aa: CASSDEALAKNIQYF

d_call: .
clone_size: .
v_call: TRBV24-1
j_call: TRBJ2-3
cdr3_nt: TGTGCCACCAGTGGCTGGGACTCCAGGTCGAAAGATACGCAGTATTTT
cdr3_aa: CATSGWDSRSKDTQYF

d_call: TRBD1
clone_size: .
v_call: TRBV12-5
j_call: TRBJ2-1
cdr3_nt: TGTGCTAGTGGTGAAGGGACAGGGGTTTACAATGAGCAGTTCTTC
cdr3_aa: CASGEGTGVYNEQFF

d_call: TRBD2
clone_size: once
v_call: TRBV28
j_call: TRBJ2-7
cdr3_nt: TGTGCCAGCAGTGTCTATAGCGGGAGCTCCTACGAGCAGTACTTC
cdr3_aa: CASSVYSGSSYEQYF

d_call: .
clone_size: .
v_call: TRBV13
j_call: TRBJ1-1
cdr3_nt: TGTGCCAGCAGTTTGCAGGGAGGTGAAGCTTTCTTT
cdr3_aa: CASSLQGGEAFF

d_call: .
clone_size: .
v_call: TRBV18
j_call: TRBJ1-5
cdr3_nt: TGTGCCAGCTCACCAAGTGTTAATAGCAATCAGCCCCAGCATTTT
cdr3_aa: CASSPSVNSNQPQHF

d_call: TRBD1
clone_size: .
v_call: TRBV24-1
j_call: TRBJ2-1
cdr3_nt: TGTGCCACCAGTGCCCACCGGGACAGTCACAATGAGCAGTTCTTC
cdr3_aa: CATSAHRDSHNEQFF

d_call: TRBD1
clone_size: .
v_call: TRBV10-3
j_call: TRBJ1-1
cdr3_nt: TGTGCCATCAGTCTGGACAGGACTGAAGCTTTCTTT
cdr3_aa: CAISLDRTEAFF

d_call: .
clone_size: .
v_call: TRBV3-1/TRBV3-2
j_call: TRBJ2-3
cdr3_nt: TGTGCCAGCAGCCAAGGAGAGGGGGGTTCGCAGTATTTT
cdr3_aa: CASSQGEGGSQYF

d_call: .
clone_size: .
v_call: TRBV19
j_call: TRBJ2-7
cdr3_nt: TGTGCCAGTAGTCCTGCCGGACGTTACTACGAGCAGTACTTC
cdr3_aa: CASSPAGRYYEQYF

d_call: TRBD1
clone_size: .
v_call: TRBV9
j_call: TRBJ2-2
cdr3_nt: TGTGCCAGCAGCGTAGAAGGTGTCTGGACAGGCGACACCGGGGAGCTGTTTTTT
cdr3_aa: CASSVEGVWTGDTGELFF

d_call: .
clone_size: .
v_call: TRBV27
j_call: TRBJ2-3
cdr3_nt: TGTGCCACCCTAGAAGGCCAGAGCACAGATACGCAGTATTTT
cdr3_aa: CATLEGQSTDTQYF